Shown below are 21 T cell receptor beta chains from a single sample sequenced in a study of cytomegalovirus exposure and HLA in healthy donors (TCRdb year 2017). The library was obtained by the immunoSEQ multiplex PCR assay. A mixture of 60 forward primers for TCR Vbeta segments and 13 reverse primers for TCR Jbeta segments was used in the multiplex PCR. Sourced from immuneACCESS, this table was stored by TCRdb with only in-frame sequences that have V and J called. A share of the clones is absent; for the studies checked, an unresolved V gene accounts for under half, and the remainder has no known explanation. This sample gives some 140,000 clones in total; over 70% of them show up just once. The ten biggest clones cover over 2% of the sample. Sequenced sample: PBMCs. The source of these receptors is a man aged 25-40 years in good health and CMV-seronegative.

J is TRBJ2-1 and V is TRBV28, with a weak D call TRBD2 (6 bases). The V end lost 3 bases, the J end lost 9 bases, and 12 bases lay between the germline ends. Germline CDR1 reads MDHEN; CDR2 reads SYDVKM. CDR3 size: 13 residues. CDR3 bases: TGTGCCAGCAGTTTTTCTCAGGGAGGTGAGCAGTTCTTC. It codes for CASSFSQGGEQFF.

The chain uses TRBV5-1 and TRBJ2-3, with 8 positions matching TRBD2. This CDR3 region has 13 residues. The germline V gene has CDR1 SGHRS and CDR2 YFSETQ. V was pared by 6 bases and J by 5 bases, with 5 bases of the junction left unmatched. The CDR3 DNA follows: TGCGCCAGCATGAGCCGGGAGGGAGATACGCAGTATTTT. As protein: CASMSREGDTQYF.

This sequence joins TRBV28 and TRBJ2-2; D possibly corresponds to TRBD1 (6 bases). The V end was cut by 6 bases, the J end by 5 bases, with 19 bases between. Germline V lookup: CDR1 MDHEN, CDR2 SYDVKM. This CDR3 has 16 residues. The CDR3 coding sequence is TGTGCCAGCAGAGTGGACAGTAACCTAAGGACCGGGGAGCTGTTTTTT. This codes for CASRVDSNLRTGELFF.

This clone has just one count. The V and J genes are TRBV18 and TRBJ2-1, with 11 bases that match TRBD2. The CDR3 covers 15 residues. The junction had 6 bases not matched to a gene; V was cut back by 5 bases and J by 6 bases. The germline CDR1 and CDR2 sequences are KGHSH and LQKENI. The chain's CDR3 is CASSVTSGSGNEQFF. CDR3 coding DNA: TGTGCCAGCTCAGTCACTAGCGGGAGTGGCAATGAGCAGTTCTTC.

The chain recombines TRBV30 with TRBJ2-1; 8 positions agree with TRBD2. V was pared by 4 bases and J by 4 bases, with 12 bases of the junction left unmatched. The CDR3 has 16 residues. CDR1 GTSNPN and CDR2 SVGIG come from the germline V gene (reference sequence). The DNA of the CDR3 is TGTGCCTGGATCCAGCGGGAGACCCCGGGGTACAATGAGCAGTTCTTC. Encoded protein: CAWIQRETPGYNEQFF.

The chain couples TRBV5-1 to TRBJ2-6, with 8 positions matching TRBD1. CDR1 is SGHRS and CDR2 is YFSETQ in the germline V gene. The CDR3 spans 16 residues. V trimming: 1 base; J trimming: 4 bases; junction bases outside the gene matches: 4. The CDR3 nucleotides read TGCGCCAGCAGCTTGCAGGGGGCGGCCGGGGCCAACGTCCTGACTTTC. This codes for CASSLQGAAGANVLTF.

Points on this clone: This sample also contains other DNA sequences that code for the same CDR3. This rearrangement joins TRBV5-4 to TRBJ2-1; possible D gene TRBD2, 6 bases. Per the germline V gene, CDR1 is SGHNT and CDR2 is YYREEE (reference sequence). Trimming removed 0 bases from V and 5 bases from J, with 12 bases in between. CDR3 length: 15 amino acids. CDR3 in amino acids: CASSLGLAGNNEQFF. In DNA form, the CDR3 reads TGTGCCAGCAGCTTGGGGCTGGCGGGAAACAATGAGCAGTTCTTC.

V usage is TRBV19 and J usage is TRBJ2-7, with 7 bases matching TRBD1. The junction had 5 bases not matched to a gene; V was cut back by 5 bases and J by 1 base. Germline V gene lookup returns CDR1 LNHDA and CDR2 SQIVND (reference sequence). This CDR3 contains 14 residues. Written as DNA, the CDR3 is TGTGCCAGTAGTGTGGACAGGTGGTCCTACGAGCAGTACTTC. It encodes CASSVDRWSYEQYF.

This rearrangement joins TRBV6-5 to TRBJ1-1; 7 nucleotides agree with TRBD1. V was clipped by 6 bases and J by 6 bases; unmatched bases: 7. Germline CDR1 MNHEY, CDR2 SVGAGI. This CDR3 region has 13 residues. CDR3 sequence: CASSIFDRAEAFF. DNA of the CDR3: TGTGCCAGCAGCATCTTCGACAGGGCTGAAGCTTTCTTT.

This chain connects TRBV7-2 to TRBJ1-1; 8 bases are shared with TRBD1. The germline CDR1 and CDR2 sequences are SGHTA and FQGNSA. With 5 bases clipped from V and 0 bases from J, the junction kept 2 bases outside the gene matches. This CDR3 has 14 residues. This CDR3 reads CASSPDRVNTEAFF. The DNA for the CDR3 is TGTGCCAGCAGCCCGGACAGGGTGAACACTGAAGCTTTCTTT.

This chain joins TRBV5-5 and TRBJ1-1; 7 bases map to TRBD1. The CDR3 is 13 amino acids. Trimming removed 3 bases from V and 1 base from J; junction bases left unmatched: 0. CDR1 is SGHKS and CDR2 is YYEKEE in the germline V gene (reference sequence). DNA for the CDR3: TGTGCCAGCAGCTACAGGGGGAACACTGAAGCTTTCTTT. Residues: CASSYRGNTEAFF.

The CDR3 coding sequence is TGTGCCAGCGGGACTCCGGGCTATGGCTACACCTTC. It codes for CASGTPGYGYTF. V and J are TRBV28 and TRBJ1-2, with D maybe TRBD1 (5 bases). CDR3 length: 12 residues. V was cut by 8 bases and J by 4 bases, with 11 bases left in between. CDR1 and CDR2 (germline): MDHEN, SYDVKM.

This clone has more than one count but fewer than ten. This chain connects TRBV10-3 to TRBJ1-4; 7 bases map to TRBD1. J gave up 4 bases and V 0 bases, and 2 bases lay outside the gene matches. Germline CDR1 ENHRY, CDR2 SYGVKD. The CDR3 is made up of 15 amino acids. The CDR3 DNA reads TGTGCCATCAGTGAGTCACAGGGGTTTAATGAAAAACTGTTTTTT. Protein: CAISESQGFNEKLFF.

The chain joins TRBV19 to TRBJ2-4, with 7 bases fitting TRBD1. After removal of 5 bases from V and 2 bases from J, the junction contained 6 bases not matched to a gene. Germline V gives CDR1 LNHDA, CDR2 SQIVND (reference sequence). The CDR3 runs to 15 residues. The CDR3 nucleotides read TGTGCCAGTAGTCCAGGGGGATTAACCAAAAACATTCAGTACTTC. Protein sequence: CASSPGGLTKNIQYF. The full variable domain, rest sourced from reference TRBV19 and TRBJ2-4, is DGGITQSPKYLFRKEGQNVTLSCEQNLNHDAMYWYRQDPGQGLRLIYYSQIVNDFQKGDIAEGYSVSREKKESFPLTVTSAQKNPTAFYLCASSPGGLTKNIQYFGAGTRLSVL.

This chain links TRBV4-2 with TRBJ2-3; D is undetermined. Trimming stripped 5 bases from V and 0 bases from J, with 9 bases between. The CDR3 runs to 14 residues. Looked up from germline, CDR1 is LGHNA and CDR2 is YNFKEQ. CDR3 nucleotide sequence: TGTGCCAGCAGCTCGCGAGGAAGCACAGATACGCAGTATTTT. Protein product: CASSSRGSTDTQYF.

The chain joins TRBV6-5 to TRBJ2-5, with D perhaps matching TRBD2 (5 bases). With 2 bases removed from V and 5 bases from J, the gap between germline ends came to 15 bases. Per germline, CDR1 MNHEY and CDR2 SVGAGI. The CDR3 extends over 15 amino acids. As DNA, the CDR3 is TGTGCCAGCAGTTACAGGCTAGCTGGGAAGGAGACCCAGTACTTC. Its protein is CASSYRLAGKETQYF.

The chain joins TRBV20-1 to TRBJ2-1; no clear D gene. CDR1 and CDR2 (germline): DFQATT, SNEGSKA (reference sequence). V was clipped by 5 bases and J by 8 bases, with 10 bases between them. This CDR3 spans 11 amino acids. CDR3 residues: CSARPRDEQFF. The CDR3 DNA sequence: TGCAGTGCTCGCCCGAGAGATGAGCAGTTCTTC.

This chain connects TRBV6-5 to TRBJ1-2; 10 bases are a match to TRBD1. Germline V gene sequence: CDR1 MNHEY, CDR2 SVGAGI. The CDR3 runs 13 residues. With 5 bases clipped from V and 7 bases from J, the junction kept 4 bases outside the gene matches. The CDR3, as DNA: TGTGCCAGCAGTGACAGGGGGCTGGGTGGCTACACCTTC. This translates into CASSDRGLGGYTF.

The chain recombines TRBV6-5 with TRBJ2-7; the D gene is possibly TRBD1 (5 bases). CDR1 is MNHEY, CDR2 SVGAGI, per germline. This CDR3 is 13 amino acids long. V lost 2 bases, J lost 3 bases, and 8 bases lay in between. CDR3 amino acids: CASSYMGLYEQYF. CDR3 coding DNA: TGTGCCAGCAGTTACATGGGGCTCTACGAGCAGTACTTC.

The chain couples TRBV29-1 to TRBJ1-1; 11 nucleotides match TRBD1. The CDR3 length is 17 residues. Germline V gene lookup returns CDR1 SQVTM and CDR2 ANQGSEA. Trimming at V came to 8 bases and at J to 0 bases, leaving 14 bases not matched to a gene. CDR3 in amino acids: CSTRTGGAKWMNTEAFF. CDR3 DNA: TGCAGCACTAGGACAGGGGGCGCGAAATGGATGAACACTGAAGCTTTCTTT.

V gene TRBV7-2 combines with J gene TRBJ2-5, with TRBD1 matching over 7 bases. Trimming at V came to 5 bases and at J to 5 bases, leaving 8 bases not matched to a gene. The CDR3 is made up of 14 amino acids. Germline V lookup: CDR1 SGHTA, CDR2 FQGNSA. The CDR3, as DNA: TGTGCCAGCAGCCGGGACAGCCTCAGGGAGACCCAGTACTTC. As protein: CASSRDSLRETQYF.